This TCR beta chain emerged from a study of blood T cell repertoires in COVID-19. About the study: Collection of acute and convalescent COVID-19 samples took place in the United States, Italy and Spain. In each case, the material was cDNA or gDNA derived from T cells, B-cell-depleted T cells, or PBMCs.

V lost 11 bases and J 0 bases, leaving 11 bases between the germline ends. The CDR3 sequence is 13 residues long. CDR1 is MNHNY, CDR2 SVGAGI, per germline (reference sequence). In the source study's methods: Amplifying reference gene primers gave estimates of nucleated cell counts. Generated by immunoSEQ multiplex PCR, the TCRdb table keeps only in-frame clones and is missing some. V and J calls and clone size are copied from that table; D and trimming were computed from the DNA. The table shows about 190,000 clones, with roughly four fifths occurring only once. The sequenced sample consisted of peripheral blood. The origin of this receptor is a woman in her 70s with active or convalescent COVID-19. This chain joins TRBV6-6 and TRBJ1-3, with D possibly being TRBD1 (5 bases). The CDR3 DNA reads TGTGCCGTTGGGGGGGGCTCTGGAAACACCATATATTTT. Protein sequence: CAVGGGSGNTIYF.